These 24 T cell receptor beta chains were all obtained from the same sample, sequenced in a study of CD8 T cells in ankylosing spondylitis. In TCRdb, the 5' RACE reads were re-called with MiXCR into one record per CDR3 protein. The profile shows about 240,000 distinct CDR3 sequences, around 9.1% of them singletons. Sequenced material: blood, either unsorted or a sorted T cell fraction (not recorded which). All receptors come from a male donor with ankylosing spondylitis or in good health (not recorded which).

This clonotype appeared many times. The V call is TRBV30, the J call TRBJ1-1, with 7 positions matching TRBD1. Germline V gives CDR1 GTSNPN, CDR2 SVGIG (reference sequence). This CDR3 region has 15 residues. Losses at the gene ends were 3 bases for V and 0 bases for J; bases not matched to a gene: 7. The CDR3 reads CAWREFGQVNTEAFF. The CDR3 DNA reads TGTGCCTGGAGAGAGTTCGGACAGGTGAACACTGAAGCTTTCTTT.

This clonotype was counted many times. The J gene is TRBJ2-3, the V gene TRBV4-2, with D perhaps TRBD2 (7 bases). CDR3 length: 18 residues. V dropped 2 bases and J dropped 0 bases, with 18 bases sitting between them. Germline CDR1 and CDR2: LGHNA and YNFKEQ. The CDR3 spells CASSQWVKGGASTDTQYF. DNA for the CDR3: TGTGCCAGCAGCCAATGGGTAAAAGGGGGGGCTAGCACAGATACGCAGTATTTT.

This clonotype has ten or more counts. This chain joins TRBV6-5 and TRBJ2-7, with D perhaps TRBD2 (6 bases). CDR3 size: 15 residues. Trimming pared 0 bases from V and 2 bases from J, leaving 11 bases between. Germline CDR1 is MNHEY and CDR2 is SVGAGI. DNA for the CDR3: TGTGCCAGCAGTTACTCGAAGGGCGGGACCTACGAGCAGTACTTC. This codes for CASSYSKGGTYEQYF.

A few counts support this clonotype. This chain connects TRBV7-2 to TRBJ1-6, with a tentative D call TRBD1 (6 bases). Trimming removed 2 bases from V and 6 bases from J, with 11 bases in between. This CDR3 region has 15 residues. CDR1 and CDR2 (germline): SGHTA, FQGNSA. DNA of the CDR3: TGTGCCAGCAGCTTAAGGCCAGGGGCTAATTCACCCCTCCACTTT. This encodes CASSLRPGANSPLHF.

Of note for this clonotype: A single base separates this from a much larger clone, so it may be a read error. The chain links TRBV7-2 to TRBJ2-2; 8 nucleotides agree with TRBD1. The CDR3 runs 13 residues. Germline values: CDR1 SGHTA, CDR2 FQGNSA. The CDR3 DNA reads TGTGCCAGCAGCAAACCGGGCACAGGGGGGCTGTTTTTT. Translating it yields CASSKPGTGGLFF.

The table lists this clonotype with a few counts. This sequence joins TRBV20-1 and TRBJ2-1; 7 bases fit TRBD1. Losses at the gene ends were 7 bases for V and 7 bases for J; bases not matched to a gene: 16. The CDR3 sequence is 15 residues long. CDR1 is DFQATT, CDR2 SNEGSKA, per germline (reference sequence). Here the CDR3 DNA reads TGCAGTGTTGCAGGGGGATCTGGGTTCGGGAATGAGCAGTTCTTC. It codes for CSVAGGSGFGNEQFF.

This clonotype was seen repeatedly, ten times or more. J is TRBJ2-5 and V is TRBV20-1; 13 bases are shared with TRBD2. V lost 5 bases and J lost 2; bases outside the gene matches: 2. This CDR3 has 14 amino acids. From germline, CDR1 is DFQATT and CDR2 SNEGSKA (reference sequence). The CDR3, as DNA: TGCAGTGCTTCGGGACTAGCGGGACAAGAGACCCAGTACTTC. Its protein product is CSASGLAGQETQYF.

The V gene is TRBV30, the J gene TRBJ1-1, with TRBD1 as a possible D gene (5 bases). V was shortened by 0 bases and J by 4 bases, with 18 bases between the two germline ends. The CDR3 totals 16 residues. CDR1 GTSNPN and CDR2 SVGIG come from the germline V gene (reference sequence). The CDR3 DNA is TGTGCCTGGAGTGTACGTGCAGGGAGTAAGGGCACTGAAGCTTTCTTT. It yields the protein CAWSVRAGSKGTEAFF.

This clonotype was seen more than once but under ten times. The rearrangement links TRBV3-1 to TRBJ1-1, with 9 bases identical to TRBD1. The germline gives CDR1 LGHDT, CDR2 YNNKEL (reference sequence). J gave up 1 base and V 2 bases, and 5 bases lay outside the gene matches. This CDR3 has 16 amino acids. For the CDR3, the DNA is TGTGCCAGCAGCCAATGGGGGACAGGGAGGAACACTGAAGCTTTCTTT. It is translated as CASSQWGTGRNTEAFF.

Ten or more counts support this clonotype. The chain employs TRBV12-3 or TRBV12-4 and TRBJ1-5; 7 nucleotides match TRBD1. This CDR3 has 15 amino acids. The V and J ends lost 5 bases and 0 bases, in that order; junction bases with no gene match: 4. The CDR3 DNA follows: TGTGCCAGCAGTCAGGACAGGTCTAGCAATCAGCCCCAGCATTTT. Protein sequence: CASSQDRSSNQPQHF.

This clonotype was detected many times. The chain joins TRBV7-9 to TRBJ2-2, with D unclear. Germline CDR1 SEHNR, CDR2 FQNEAQ (reference sequence). This CDR3 is built from 16 residues. Trimming stripped 11 bases from V and 6 bases from J, with 25 bases between. The CDR3 region has the DNA TGTGCCGGCGAAAAAGGGAATTTCGGTCGTTCCGGGGAGCTGTTTTTT. Its protein product is CAGEKGNFGRSGELFF.

This clonotype has ten or more counts. CDR3 residues: CASSLEARSDTQYF. The CDR3 DNA follows: TGCGCCAGCAGCTTGGAGGCTAGATCAGATACGCAGTATTTT. The chain carries TRBV5-1 and TRBJ2-3; D gene unclear. This CDR3 is built from 14 residues. CDR1 and CDR2 from the germline V gene are SGHRS and YFSETQ. Trimming cost V 0 bases and J 4 bases, with 9 bases left between them.

This clonotype has a count of ten or more. The rearrangement joins TRBV10-3 to TRBJ1-1, with TRBD1 as a possible D gene (5 bases). V was trimmed by 7 bases and J by 1 base, leaving 10 bases between them. Germline CDR1 and CDR2: ENHRY and SYGVKD. This CDR3 is 13 amino acids long. CDR3 protein: CAITLTANTEAFF. In DNA form, the CDR3 reads TGTGCCATCACTCTGACAGCGAACACTGAAGCTTTCTTT.

In its sample, this clonotype was seen many times. The V call is TRBV3-1, the J call TRBJ2-1; 8 bases align to TRBD2. Germline V CDR1 and CDR2: LGHDT, YNNKEL (reference sequence). The CDR3 consists of 15 residues. With V trimmed by 4 bases and J by 5 bases, 7 bases remained unmatched. Here the CDR3 reads CASSPLAGGHNEQFF. CDR3 nucleotide sequence: TGTGCCAGCAGCCCCTTGGCGGGGGGCCACAATGAGCAGTTCTTC.

This clonotype was detected only a few times. The chain is built from TRBV20-1 and TRBJ1-2; tentatively, D is TRBD1 (5 bases). The CDR3 has 17 residues. Trimming left V 6 bases short and J 1 base short, with 24 bases between. Germline assignment: CDR1 DFQATT and CDR2 SNEGSKA (reference sequence). CDR3 protein: CSATDGTLVPGNYGYTF. The CDR3 nucleotides are TGCAGTGCGACCGACGGGACGCTGGTTCCCGGTAACTATGGCTACACCTTC.

This clonotype was detected many times. V is TRBV5-6 and J is TRBJ2-7, with 9 bases identical to TRBD2. This CDR3 spans 14 amino acids. The junction had 5 bases not matched to a gene; V was cut back by 5 bases and J by 2 bases. CDR1 is SGHDT, CDR2 YYEEEE, per germline. The CDR3 sequence: CASRFGGGAYEQYF. As DNA, the CDR3 is TGTGCCAGCAGATTCGGCGGGGGGGCCTACGAGCAGTACTTC. Full variable domain (outside the CDR3, taken from reference TRBV5-6 and TRBJ2-7): DAGVTQSPTHLIKTRGQQVTLRCSPKSGHDTVSWYQQALGQGPQFIFQYYEEEERQRGNFPDRFSGHQFPNYSSELNVNALLLGDSALYLCASRFGGGAYEQYFGPGTRLTVT.

This clonotype was found many times. V gene TRBV2 combines with J gene TRBJ1-4; no definite D call. With 4 bases removed from V and 8 bases from J, the gap between germline ends came to 14 bases. The CDR3 contains 14 residues. The germline CDR1 and CDR2 sequences are SNHLY and FYNNEI. The CDR3 DNA follows: TGTGCCAGCAGTGTGCGGTCCGCTTTAGAAAAACTGTTTTTT. Residues: CASSVRSALEKLFF.

This clonotype appeared a few times. This chain uses TRBV7-2 with TRBJ2-7, with 8 positions matching TRBD2. Germline V CDR1 and CDR2: SGHTA, FQGNSA. V lost 5 bases, J lost 2 bases, and 5 bases stayed unmatched. This CDR3 contains 14 residues. The CDR3 is CASSQTSGPYEQYF. DNA of the CDR3: TGTGCCAGCAGCCAAACTAGCGGCCCCTACGAGCAGTACTTC.

This clonotype was detected a few times. The CDR3 DNA reads TGTGCCAGCAGTCCAACACGAGATAGTACGCAGTATTTT. It yields the protein CASSPTRDSTQYF. The chain is built from TRBV27 and TRBJ2-3; D gene ambiguous. Between the trimmed V and J ends, which lost 5 bases and 8 bases, there was a span of 14 bases. This CDR3 contains 13 residues. Germline V gene sequence: CDR1 MNHEY, CDR2 SMNVEV (reference sequence).

In this sample, this clonotype turned up many times. The V call is TRBV27, the J call TRBJ1-3; D is unclear. V was clipped by 8 bases and J by 4 bases, with 9 bases between them. The germline CDR1 and CDR2 sequences are MNHEY and SMNVEV (reference sequence). The CDR3 extends over 12 amino acids. The CDR3 DNA sequence: TGTGCCAGCGGGCAGGCAGGAAACACCATATATTTT. Protein: CASGQAGNTIYF.

This clonotype was counted ten times or more. The chain combines TRBV7-8 with TRBJ2-5; TRBD1 agrees at 7 bases. Germline CDR1 reads SGHVS; CDR2 reads FQNEAQ. This CDR3 has 14 residues. The trim removed 3 bases at V and 4 bases at J, leaving 5 bases unmatched. The CDR3 nucleotides are TGTGCCAGCAGCTTCGACAGGGCCGGAGAGACCCAGTACTTC. Its translation: CASSFDRAGETQYF. Looking up the rest from reference TRBV7-8 and TRBJ2-5 gives the full variable domain: GAGVSQSPRYKVAKRGQDVALRCDPISGHVSLFWYQQALGQGPEFLTYFQNEAQLDKSGLPSDRFFAERPEGSVSTLKIQRTQQEDSAVYLCASSFDRAGETQYFGPGTRLLVL.

This clonotype came up many times. The V call is TRBV29-1, the J call TRBJ2-1; 9 bases are a match to TRBD2. The CDR3 consists of 15 residues. The V segment lost 6 bases and the J segment 9 bases; nucleotides outside the gene matches: 15. Germline V lookup: CDR1 SQVTM, CDR2 ANQGSEA. The CDR3 loop reads CSVGGRTSAEGEQFF. The CDR3 bases are TGCAGCGTCGGGGGACGGACTAGCGCTGAAGGTGAGCAGTTCTTC.

This clonotype was observed many times. This sequence joins TRBV6-1 and TRBJ2-2; D is possibly TRBD1 (6 bases). The V end lost 6 bases, the J end lost 4 bases, and 12 bases lay between the germline ends. This CDR3 has 14 residues. Germline V gives CDR1 MNHNS, CDR2 SASEGT. The CDR3 sequence: CASRQGWSTGELFF. The CDR3 DNA reads as TGTGCCAGCAGGCAGGGGTGGAGCACCGGGGAGCTGTTTTTT.

This clonotype has at least ten counts. The chain is built from TRBV25-1 and TRBJ2-7; D uncertain. This CDR3 comprises 14 residues. V was trimmed by 8 bases and J by 1 base, leaving 15 bases between them. Germline values: CDR1 MGHDK, CDR2 SYGVNS. The CDR3 spells CASSISDGSYEQYF. In DNA, the CDR3 is TGTGCCAGCTCGATCTCGGACGGATCCTACGAGCAGTACTTC.